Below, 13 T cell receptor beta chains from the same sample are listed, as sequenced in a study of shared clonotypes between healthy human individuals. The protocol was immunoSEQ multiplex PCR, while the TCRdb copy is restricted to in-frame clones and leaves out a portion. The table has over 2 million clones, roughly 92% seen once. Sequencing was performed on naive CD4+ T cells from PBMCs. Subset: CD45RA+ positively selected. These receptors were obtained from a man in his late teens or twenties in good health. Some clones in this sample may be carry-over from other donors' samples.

The CDR3 region is CASSSLRETRGHEQFF. CDR3 bases: TGTGCCAGCTCATCCCTGCGGGAGACTAGAGGCCATGAGCAGTTCTTC. V and J are TRBV18 and TRBJ2-1; 7 bases are a match to TRBD2. Trimming removed 5 bases from V and 8 bases from J; junction bases left unmatched: 15. The CDR3 totals 16 residues. Germline V gene sequence: CDR1 KGHSH, CDR2 LQKENI.

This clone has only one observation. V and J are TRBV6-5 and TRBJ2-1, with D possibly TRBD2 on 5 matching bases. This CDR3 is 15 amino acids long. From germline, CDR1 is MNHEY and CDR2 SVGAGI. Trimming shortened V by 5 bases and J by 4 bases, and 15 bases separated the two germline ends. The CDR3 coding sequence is TGTGCCAGCAGTCTAGGACCAGCGGAATACAATGAGCAGTTCTTC. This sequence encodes CASSLGPAEYNEQFF.

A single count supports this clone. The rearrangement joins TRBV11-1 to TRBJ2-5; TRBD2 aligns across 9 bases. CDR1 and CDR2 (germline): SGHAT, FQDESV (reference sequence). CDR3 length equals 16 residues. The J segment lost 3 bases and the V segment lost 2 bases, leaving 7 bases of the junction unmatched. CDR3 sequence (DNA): TGTGCCAGCAGCTTACGGTGGGGGACTAGCAAAGAGACCCAGTACTTC. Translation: CASSLRWGTSKETQYF.

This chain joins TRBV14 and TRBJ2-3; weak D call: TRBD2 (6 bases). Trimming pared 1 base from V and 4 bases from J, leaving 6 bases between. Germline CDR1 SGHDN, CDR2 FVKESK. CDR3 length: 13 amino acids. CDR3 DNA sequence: TGTGCCAGCAGCCAAGCGGGGGCAGATACGCAGTATTTT. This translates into CASSQAGADTQYF.

DNA for the CDR3: TGCGCCAGCAGCCACCAGCGGTCACAGGTAAACGAGCAGTACTTC. It yields the protein CASSHQRSQVNEQYF. This sequence joins TRBV4-1 and TRBJ2-7; the D call may be TRBD1 or TRBD2 (5 bases each). V lost 3 bases and J lost 5, with 17 bases in between. The CDR3 has 15 residues. Germline CDR1 and CDR2: MGHRA and YSYEKL.

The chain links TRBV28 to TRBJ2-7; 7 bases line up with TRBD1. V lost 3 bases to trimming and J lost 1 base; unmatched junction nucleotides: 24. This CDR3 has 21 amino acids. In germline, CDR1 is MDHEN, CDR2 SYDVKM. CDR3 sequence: CASSFLVGPLAGDRFSYEQYF. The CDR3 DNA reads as TGTGCCAGCAGTTTCCTAGTAGGGCCCTTGGCCGGGGACAGATTTTCCTACGAGCAGTACTTC. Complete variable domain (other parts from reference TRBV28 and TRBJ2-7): DVKVTQSSRYLVKRTGEKVFLECVQDMDHENMFWYRQDPGLGLRLIYFSYDVKMKEKGDIPEGYSVSREKKERFSLILESASTNQTSMYLCASSFLVGPLAGDRFSYEQYFGPGTRLTVT.

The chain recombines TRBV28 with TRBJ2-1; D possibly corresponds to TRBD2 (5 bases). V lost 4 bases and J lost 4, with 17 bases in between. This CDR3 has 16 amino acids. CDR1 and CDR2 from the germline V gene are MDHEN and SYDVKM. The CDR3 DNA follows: TGTGCCAGCAGTTCGCCTAGTAGCGATCCTTACAATGAGCAGTTCTTC. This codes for CASSSPSSDPYNEQFF.

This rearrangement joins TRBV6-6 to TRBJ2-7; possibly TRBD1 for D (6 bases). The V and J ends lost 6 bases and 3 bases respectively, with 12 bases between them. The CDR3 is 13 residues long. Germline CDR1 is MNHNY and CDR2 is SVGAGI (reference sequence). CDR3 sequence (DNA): TGTGCCAGCAGACCGGGACACGTCTACGAGCAGTACTTC. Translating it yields CASRPGHVYEQYF.

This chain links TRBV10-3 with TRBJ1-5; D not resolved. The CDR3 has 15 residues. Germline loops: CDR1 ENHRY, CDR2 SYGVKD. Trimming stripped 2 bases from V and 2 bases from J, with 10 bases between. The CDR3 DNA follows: TGTGCCATCAGTGAGCGGGGAATAGGCAATCAGCCCCAGCATTTT. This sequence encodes CAISERGIGNQPQHF.

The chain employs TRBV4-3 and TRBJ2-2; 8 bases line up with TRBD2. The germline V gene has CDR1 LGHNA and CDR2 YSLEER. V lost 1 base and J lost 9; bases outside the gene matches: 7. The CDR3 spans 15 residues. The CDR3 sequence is CASSQGTSLNWELFF. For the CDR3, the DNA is TGCGCCAGCAGCCAAGGGACTAGCTTGAACTGGGAGCTGTTTTTT.

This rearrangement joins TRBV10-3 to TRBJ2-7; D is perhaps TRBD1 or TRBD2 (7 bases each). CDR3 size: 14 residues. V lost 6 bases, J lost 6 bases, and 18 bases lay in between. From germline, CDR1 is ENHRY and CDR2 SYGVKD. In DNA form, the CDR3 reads TGTGCCATCAGGGAACGACAGGGAGGGGTCGAGCAGTACTTC. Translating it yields CAIRERQGGVEQYF.

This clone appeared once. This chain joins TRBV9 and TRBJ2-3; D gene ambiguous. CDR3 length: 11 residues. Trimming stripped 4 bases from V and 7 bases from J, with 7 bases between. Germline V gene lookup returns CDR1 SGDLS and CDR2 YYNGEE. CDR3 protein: CASSPQNTQYF. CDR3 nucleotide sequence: TGTGCCAGCAGCCCTCAGAATACGCAGTATTTT. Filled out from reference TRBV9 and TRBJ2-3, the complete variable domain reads DSGVTQTPKHLITATGQRVTLRCSPRSGDLSVYWYQQSLDQGLQFLIQYYNGEERAKGNILERFSAQQFPDLHSELNLSSLELGDSALYFCASSPQNTQYFGPGTRLTVL.

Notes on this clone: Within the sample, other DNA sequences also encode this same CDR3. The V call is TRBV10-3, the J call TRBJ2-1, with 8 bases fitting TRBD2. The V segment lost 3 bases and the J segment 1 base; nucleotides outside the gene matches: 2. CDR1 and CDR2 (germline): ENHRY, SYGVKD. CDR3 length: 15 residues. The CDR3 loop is CAISEGGRSYNEQFF. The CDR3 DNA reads TGTGCCATCAGTGAAGGCGGGAGGTCCTACAATGAGCAGTTCTTC.